This is a list of T cell receptor beta chains from one sample in a study of immune evolution from preneoplasia to lung adenocarcinoma. Profiled with immunoSEQ multiplex PCR; TCRdb holds only in-frame clones, not every one. This table holds some 4,500 clones, 70% to 85% found once. Sequencing was done on a sample of FFPE adjacent normal lung tissue. The receptors come from a person in their sixties or seventies with lung adenocarcinoma. The CDR3 runs from the conserved cysteine through the conserved F or W. A D gene is named only where the DNA matches it firmly. Clone size is not always given. Where it is, it says once, few, many or a class for expanded clones.

TRBJ1-4 | . | . | TRBV5-4 | CASSRDEGEKLFF | TGTGCCAGCAGCCGTGACGAGGGAGAAAAACTGTTTTTT
TRBJ2-3 | . | . | TRBV9 | CASSVQDGYTDTQYF | TGTGCCAGCAGCGTTCAGGACGGATACACAGATACGCAGTATTTT
TRBJ2-7 | TRBD2 | . | TRBV6-5 | CASSYSKREGSEQYF | TGTGCCAGCAGTTACTCGAAGCGGGAGGGGAGCGAGCAGTACTTC
TRBJ1-1 | . | . | TRBV9 | CASSVEVKSTEAFF | TGTGCCAGCAGCGTAGAGGTAAAGAGCACTGAAGCTTTCTTT
TRBJ2-1 | TRBD2 | large | TRBV7-8 | CASSLRASGSPSSYNEQFF | TGTGCCAGCAGCTTACGGGCTAGCGGGAGTCCGAGCTCCTACAATGAGCAGTTCTTC
TRBJ2-2 | TRBD2 | . | TRBV29-1 | CSGGTSGNTGELFF | TGCAGCGGAGGGACTAGCGGGAACACCGGGGAGCTGTTTTTT
TRBJ2-1 | TRBD2 | . | TRBV7-8 | CASSLSPDFRTSERVHEQFF | TGTGCCAGCAGCTTATCTCCGGACTTTCGGACTAGCGAGAGAGTACATGAGCAGTTCTTC
TRBJ2-7 | . | . | TRBV5-4 | CASSFIGTPYEQYF | TGTGCCAGCAGCTTTATCGGGACTCCCTACGAGCAGTACTTC
TRBJ2-5 | . | once | TRBV19 | CASSGTWRETQYF | TGTGCCAGTTCAGGGACATGGAGAGAGACCCAGTACTTC
TRBJ2-7 | . | . | TRBV27 | CASSPFLEALEQYF | TGTGCCAGCAGTCCATTCCTAGAAGCTCTCGAGCAGTACTTC
TRBJ2-1 | TRBD2 | once | TRBV7-8 | CASSSPALAAINDEQFF | TGTGCCAGCAGCTCCCCGGCCCTAGCGGCAATAAACGATGAGCAGTTCTTC
TRBJ1-2 | . | . | TRBV30 | CAWSADGGYTF | TGTGCCTGGAGTGCAGACGGTGGCTACACCTTC
TRBJ2-1 | TRBD2 | . | TRBV7-9 | CASSLTGTSGNSGEQFF | TGTGCCAGCAGCTTGACGGGGACTAGCGGGAATTCGGGTGAGCAGTTCTTC
TRBJ1-2 | . | . | TRBV7-9 | CASSLAGQGPTDYGYTF | TGTGCCAGCAGCTTAGCGGGGCAGGGCCCTACGGATTATGGCTACACCTTC
TRBJ2-7 | . | . | TRBV4-1 | CASSTRDGTYEQYF | TGCGCCAGCAGCACACGGGACGGAACCTACGAGCAGTACTTC
TRBJ2-1 | . | . | TRBV6-1 | CASSDWGEEVWNEQFF | TGTGCCAGCAGTGATTGGGGGGAGGAGGTGTGGAATGAGCAGTTCTTC
TRBJ1-5 | TRBD1 | . | TRBV6-1 | CASNPGQGRPQHF | TGTGCCAGCAATCCGGGACAGGGTCGGCCCCAGCATTTT
TRBJ2-7 | . | few | TRBV30 | CAWIRDSYEQYF | TGTGCCTGGATTCGGGACTCCTACGAGCAGTACTTC